The entry below describes one TCR beta chain. Its cognate antigen is unknown. Repertoires were generated with immunoSEQ multiplex PCR, while TCRdb's copy carries only in-frame clones and drops some. This sample yields some 44,000 clones, of which approximately 86% are seen a single time; 30% to 35% belongs to the top ten. This sample is drawn from a study of OX40 agonist ivuxolimab in advanced cancers. Study-wide background: All patients had ivuxolimab intravenously every 2 weeks at 0.01 to 10 mg/kg. Of mixed ages from about 20 to 80 and averaging 60 years, the group was more than 65% male. Two patients with cutaneous melanoma and one with hepatocellular carcinoma, three in total, showed partial responses.

Findings and limits, study-wide: Some nonresponders additionally presented with little normalized T-cell clonal expansion.

The length of the CDR3 is 14 residues. V shed 2 bases, J shed 5 bases, and the junction held 3 bases outside the gene matches. Germline V CDR1 and CDR2: KGHSH, LQKENI. The TCR sequence derives from an adult with an advanced solid tumor such as melanoma, head and neck, liver or kidney cancer. The starting material was CD4+ or CD8+ T cells sorted from blood, obtained in a trial of the OX40 agonist ivuxolimab. The genes are TRBV18 and TRBJ2-7; 10 nucleotides match TRBD1. CDR3: CASSPMGQGNEQYF. The CDR3 DNA reads TGTGCCAGCTCACCAATGGGACAGGGGAACGAGCAGTACTTC.